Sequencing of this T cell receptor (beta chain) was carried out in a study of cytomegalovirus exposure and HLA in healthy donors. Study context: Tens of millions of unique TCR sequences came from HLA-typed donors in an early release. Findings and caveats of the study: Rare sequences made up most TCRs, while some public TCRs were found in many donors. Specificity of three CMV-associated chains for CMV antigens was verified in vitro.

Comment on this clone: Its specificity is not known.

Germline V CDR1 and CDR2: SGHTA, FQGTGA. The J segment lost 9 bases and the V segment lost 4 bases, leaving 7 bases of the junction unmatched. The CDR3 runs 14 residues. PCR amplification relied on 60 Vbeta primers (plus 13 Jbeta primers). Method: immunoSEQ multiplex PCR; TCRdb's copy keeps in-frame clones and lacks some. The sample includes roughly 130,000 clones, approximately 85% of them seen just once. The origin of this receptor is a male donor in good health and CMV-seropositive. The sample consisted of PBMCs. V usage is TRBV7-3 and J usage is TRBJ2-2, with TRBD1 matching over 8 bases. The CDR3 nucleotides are TGTGCCAGCAGCTGGGACGACAGGGGAAGGGAGCTGTTTTTT. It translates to CASSWDDRGRELFF.